The 9 T cell receptor beta chains below come from one sample, sequenced in a study of shared clonotypes between healthy human individuals. Assay used: immunoSEQ multiplex PCR; TCRdb lists only in-frame clones, some missing. The sample lists some 680,000 clones, around 78% occurring once. Sequences were obtained from memory CD4+ T cells sorted from blood. Stated subset: CD45RA-negative fraction. All receptors derive from a woman in her twenties or thirties in good health.

This chain links TRBV5-6 with TRBJ2-5; a weak D match, TRBD2 (6 bases). Germline V lookup: CDR1 SGHDT, CDR2 YYEEEE. The CDR3 is 17 residues long. Trimming removed 4 bases from V and 8 bases from J, with 27 bases in between. CDR3 protein: CASSPSPGRDLGVTQYF. DNA of the CDR3: TGTGCCAGCAGCCCCTCCCCGGGGCGGGACTTGGGAGTCACCCAGTACTTC.

This clone was seen a handful of times. The rearrangement joins TRBV7-9 to TRBJ2-5; 12 bases line up with TRBD2. Per the germline V gene, CDR1 is SEHNR and CDR2 is FQNEAQ (reference sequence). The CDR3 spans 15 residues. V trimming: 4 bases; J trimming: 4 bases; junction bases outside the gene matches: 4. The CDR3 DNA is TGTGCCAGCAGCTCGGGACTAGCGGGTATAGAGACCCAGTACTTC. It yields the protein CASSSGLAGIETQYF.

The rearrangement joins TRBV27 to TRBJ1-5, with D possibly TRBD1 on 5 matching bases. The germline V gene encodes CDR1 MNHEY and CDR2 SMNVEV (reference sequence). V gave up 4 bases and J gave up 6 bases, with 10 bases separating them. The CDR3 has 13 residues. CDR3 nucleotide sequence: TGTGCCAGCAGTTCAGACAGATCTCAGCCCCAGCATTTT. Amino acids: CASSSDRSQPQHF.

J is TRBJ1-1 and V is TRBV28, with 8 bases lining up with TRBD1. Germline loops: CDR1 MDHEN, CDR2 SYDVKM. CDR3 size: 15 residues. Trimming took 4 bases from V and 4 from J; bases not matched to a gene: 8. DNA for the CDR3: TGTGCCAGCAGTTCCCAACAGGGGGGCGGCACTGAAGCTTTCTTT. Its translation: CASSSQQGGGTEAFF.

The V call is TRBV6-1, the J call TRBJ1-2, with D hard to call. The germline V gene encodes CDR1 MNHNS and CDR2 SASEGT. Deletions cut 1 base from V and 7 bases from J, with 10 bases between. The CDR3 runs to 13 residues. DNA for the CDR3: TGTGCCAGCAGTGAAGGAGCCCGGGTTGGCTACACCTTC. Residues: CASSEGARVGYTF.

CDR3 in amino acids: CASSDGGRRGQETQYF. The CDR3 nucleotides are TGTGCCAGCAGTGATGGGGGCAGGAGGGGGCAAGAGACCCAGTACTTC. The rearrangement links TRBV6-1 to TRBJ2-5; D is possibly TRBD1 or TRBD2 (6 bases each). V was shortened by 3 bases and J by 2 bases, with 16 bases between the two germline ends. CDR1 MNHNS and CDR2 SASEGT come from the germline V gene. The CDR3 totals 16 residues.

This clone was seen only a few times. The gene calls are TRBV27 and TRBJ2-7, with D perhaps given as TRBD1 or TRBD2 (5 bases each). The CDR3 runs 14 residues. Deletions cut 3 bases from V and 2 bases from J, with 11 bases between. Germline V gene lookup returns CDR1 MNHEY and CDR2 SMNVEV (reference sequence). CDR3 bases: TGTGCCAGCAGTTTTCGGGACGGTCCCTACGAGCAGTACTTC. Its translation: CASSFRDGPYEQYF.

In this sample, this clone turned up once. The chain employs TRBV19 and TRBJ2-3; D may be TRBD1 (5 bases). Trimming removed 3 bases from V and 6 bases from J, with 7 bases in between. CDR3 length: 12 residues. Germline V gene sequence: CDR1 LNHDA, CDR2 SQIVND (reference sequence). In DNA form, the CDR3 reads TGTGCCAGTAGTATCTACAGGGATACGCAGTATTTT. It translates to CASSIYRDTQYF. Supplemented by reference TRBV19 and TRBJ2-3, the full variable domain reads DGGITQSPKYLFRKEGQNVTLSCEQNLNHDAMYWYRQDPGQGLRLIYYSQIVNDFQKGDIAEGYSVSREKKESFPLTVTSAQKNPTAFYLCASSIYRDTQYFGPGTRLTVL.

This clone has a single count. This sequence joins TRBV10-1 and TRBJ2-1; 8 bases match TRBD2. This CDR3 region has 14 residues. The trim removed 2 bases at V and 8 bases at J, leaving 5 bases unmatched. Germline CDR1 WNHNN, CDR2 SYGVQD (reference sequence). CDR3 amino acids: CASSEQREKDEQFF. The CDR3 nucleotides are TGCGCCAGCAGTGAGCAGCGGGAGAAGGATGAGCAGTTCTTC.